The 13 T cell receptor beta chains given below trace back to one sample, sequenced in a study of blood T cells in healthy people across ages. With a J-beta primer mix and a sample-barcoded 5' primer, a second PCR ran about 7 to 12 cycles. TCRdb itself ran the 5' RACE reads through MiXCR, one entry per CDR3 protein. The sample includes around 1,500,000 distinct CDR3 sequences, roughly 45% of them seen just once. Sequencing used blood. The receptor source for this set is a woman aged 18-29 years in good health.

This chain links TRBV7-9 with TRBJ1-3; no reliable D call. CDR3 size: 14 residues. Germline V lookup: CDR1 SEHNR, CDR2 FQNEAQ (reference sequence). V was pared by 5 bases and J by 0 bases, with 8 bases between. CDR3 in amino acids: CASSPSSSGNTIYF. In DNA, the CDR3 is TGTGCCAGCAGCCCCTCTTCCTCTGGAAACACCATATATTTT.

This clonotype was recorded a few times. The gene calls are TRBV5-4 and TRBJ1-2; D gene ambiguous. V lost 6 bases, J lost 7 bases, and 19 bases lay in between. This CDR3 is built from 14 residues. Germline CDR1 and CDR2: SGHNT and YYREEE (reference sequence). CDR3 loop: CASTVPGPLTGYTF. The CDR3 DNA reads as TGTGCCAGCACCGTGCCGGGCCCGTTGACTGGCTACACCTTC.

The rearrangement uses TRBV5-1 and TRBJ2-3; the D gene could be TRBD1 or TRBD2 (5 bases each). The CDR3 length is 15 residues. CDR1 SGHRS and CDR2 YFSETQ come from the germline V gene. Trimming took 3 bases from V and 6 from J, leaving 17 bases between them. The CDR3 nucleotides are TGCGCCAGCAGCTCTACCGGGACGGGTGAGGATACGCAGTATTTT. Its protein is CASSSTGTGEDTQYF.

This rearrangement joins TRBV25-1 to TRBJ2-1; 10 bases are shared with TRBD2. Germline V lookup: CDR1 MGHDK, CDR2 SYGVNS. This CDR3 contains 17 residues. V was clipped by 1 base and J by 8 bases; unmatched bases: 11. CDR3 sequence: CASSEWGPSGSSDEQFF. DNA of the CDR3: TGTGCCAGCAGTGAATGGGGGCCTAGCGGGAGTTCGGATGAGCAGTTCTTC.

The chain is built from TRBV24-1 and TRBJ2-5; 8 nucleotides agree with TRBD2. The closer fit of TRBJ2-7 to the DNA end suggests the J call may be wrong. Germline values: CDR1 KGHDR, CDR2 SFDVKD. This CDR3 has 15 amino acids. CDR3 sequence (DNA): TGTGCCACCAGCGACCCGGGGGGGCCAACCAACGAGCAGTACTTC. Its translation: CATSDPGGPTNEQYF.

This clonotype came up a few times. V usage is TRBV10-3 and J usage is TRBJ2-3; a weak D match, TRBD2 (6 bases). Trimming pared 8 bases from V and 4 bases from J, leaving 19 bases between. Per germline, CDR1 ENHRY and CDR2 SYGVKD. The CDR3 totals 15 residues. As DNA, the CDR3 is TGTGCCATCGGCCCCGGGACTCCTCGTCCAGATACGCAGTATTTT. Amino acids: CAIGPGTPRPDTQYF.

The CDR3, as DNA: TGTGCCAGCAGTGAATATCCCGGGACAGACTATGGCTACACCTTC. It is translated as CASSEYPGTDYGYTF. The rearrangement uses TRBV6-1 and TRBJ1-2; 7 bases fit TRBD1. The CDR3 extends over 15 amino acids. The V gene's germline CDR1 is MNHNS and CDR2 SASEGT. The V segment lost 2 bases and the J segment 3 bases; nucleotides outside the gene matches: 6.

This clonotype was counted only a few times. The rearrangement uses TRBV20-1 and TRBJ2-2; no clear D gene. CDR1 DFQATT and CDR2 SNEGSKA come from the germline V gene (reference sequence). This CDR3 contains 11 residues. V lost 1 base and J lost 7, with 4 bases in between. CDR3 in DNA: TGCAGTGCTAGAGTACGCGGGGAGCTGTTTTTT. Residues: CSARVRGELFF.

This chain connects TRBV25-1 to TRBJ2-2; D remains unclear. The CDR3 spans 14 residues. Germline V gene lookup returns CDR1 MGHDK and CDR2 SYGVNS. V was shortened by 10 bases and J by 2 bases, with 14 bases between the two germline ends. CDR3 amino acids: CATSEAANTGELFF. The CDR3 nucleotides read TGTGCCACCTCAGAGGCGGCAAACACCGGGGAGCTGTTTTTT.

A word on this clonotype: A much larger clone differs from this one at a single base, so this may be a read error. The chain has TRBV10-3 and TRBJ2-5; maybe TRBD2 (5 bases). Germline V gene data show CDR1 as ENHRY and CDR2 as SYGVKD. The CDR3 contains 15 residues. The CDR3 coding sequence is TGTGTCATCAGTGAGTCGAAGAGCGGACAAGAGACCCAGTACTTC. This translates into CVISESKSGQETQYF.

The CDR3 nucleotides are TGCAGTGCTGGCAAAGTTAGGGAGACCCAGTACTTC. Encoded protein: CSAGKVRETQYF. The chain has TRBV20-1 and TRBJ2-5; no clear D. The CDR3 loop spans 12 amino acids. Deletions cut 5 bases from V and 5 bases from J, with 12 bases between. The V gene's germline CDR1 is DFQATT and CDR2 SNEGSKA (reference sequence).

This clonotype occurred a few times. J is TRBJ2-7 and V is TRBV10-3, with no clear D. CDR1 and CDR2 (germline): ENHRY, SYGVKD. Trimming stripped 4 bases from V and 0 bases from J, with 7 bases between. There are 13 residues in the CDR3. This CDR3 reads CAISGGVSYEQYF. DNA of the CDR3: TGTGCCATCAGTGGCGGCGTCTCCTACGAGCAGTACTTC.

This clonotype was found many times. This chain connects TRBV7-2 to TRBJ2-1, with D uncertain. V lost 1 base, J lost 4 bases, and 5 bases lay in between. CDR3 length equals 13 residues. Germline CDR1 reads SGHTA; CDR2 reads FQGNSA. The CDR3 sequence: CASSLGLYNEQFF. The CDR3 DNA is TGTGCCAGCAGCTTAGGGCTGTACAATGAGCAGTTCTTC.